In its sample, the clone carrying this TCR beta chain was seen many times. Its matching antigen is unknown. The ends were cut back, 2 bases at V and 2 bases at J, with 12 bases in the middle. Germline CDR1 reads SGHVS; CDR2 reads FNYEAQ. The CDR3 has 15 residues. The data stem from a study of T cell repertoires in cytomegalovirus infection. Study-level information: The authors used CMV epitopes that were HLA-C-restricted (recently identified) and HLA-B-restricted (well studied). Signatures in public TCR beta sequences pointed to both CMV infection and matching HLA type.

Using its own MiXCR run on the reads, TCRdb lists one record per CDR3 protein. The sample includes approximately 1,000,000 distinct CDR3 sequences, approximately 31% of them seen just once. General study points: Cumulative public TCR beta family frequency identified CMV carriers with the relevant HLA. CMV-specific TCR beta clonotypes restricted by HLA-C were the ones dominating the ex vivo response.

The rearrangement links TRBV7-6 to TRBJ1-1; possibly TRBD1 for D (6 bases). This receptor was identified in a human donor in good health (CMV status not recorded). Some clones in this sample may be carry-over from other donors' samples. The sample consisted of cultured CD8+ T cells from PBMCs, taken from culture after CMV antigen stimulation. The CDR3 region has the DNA TGTGCCAGCAGCTTATCTCAAGGGGGTAACACTGAAGCTTTCTTT. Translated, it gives CASSLSQGGNTEAFF.